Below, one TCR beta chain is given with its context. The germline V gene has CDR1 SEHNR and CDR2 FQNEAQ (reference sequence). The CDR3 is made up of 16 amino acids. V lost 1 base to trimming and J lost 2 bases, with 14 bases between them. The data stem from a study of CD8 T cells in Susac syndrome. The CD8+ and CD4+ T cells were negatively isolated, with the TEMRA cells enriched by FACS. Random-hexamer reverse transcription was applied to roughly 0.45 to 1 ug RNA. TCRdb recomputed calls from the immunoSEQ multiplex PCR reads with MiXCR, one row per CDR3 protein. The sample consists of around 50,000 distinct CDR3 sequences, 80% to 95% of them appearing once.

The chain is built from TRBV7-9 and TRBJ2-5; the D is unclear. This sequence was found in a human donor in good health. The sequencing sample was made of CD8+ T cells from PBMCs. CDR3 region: CASSLGQGNGQETQYF. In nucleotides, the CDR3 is TGTGCCAGCAGCTTAGGTCAAGGAAACGGACAAGAGACCCAGTACTTC.